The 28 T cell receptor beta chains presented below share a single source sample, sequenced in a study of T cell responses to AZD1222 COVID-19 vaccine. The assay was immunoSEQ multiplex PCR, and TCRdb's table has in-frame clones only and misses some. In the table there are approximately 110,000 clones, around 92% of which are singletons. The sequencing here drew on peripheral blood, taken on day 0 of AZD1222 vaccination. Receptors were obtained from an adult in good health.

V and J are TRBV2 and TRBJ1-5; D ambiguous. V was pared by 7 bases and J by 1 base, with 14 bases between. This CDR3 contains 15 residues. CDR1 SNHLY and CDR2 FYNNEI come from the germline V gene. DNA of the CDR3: TGTGCCAGCACCCCCAGACAAAACAGCAATCAGCCCCAGCATTTT. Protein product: CASTPRQNSNQPQHF.

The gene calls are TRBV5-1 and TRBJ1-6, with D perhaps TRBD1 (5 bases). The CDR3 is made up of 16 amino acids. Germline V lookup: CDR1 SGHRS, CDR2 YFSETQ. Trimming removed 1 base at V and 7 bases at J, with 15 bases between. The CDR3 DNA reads TGCGCCAGCAGCTTGAGTGGGACTTCGGGGAATTCACCCCTCCACTTT. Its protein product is CASSLSGTSGNSPLHF. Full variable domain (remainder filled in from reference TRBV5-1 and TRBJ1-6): KAGVTQTPRYLIKTRGQQVTLSCSPISGHRSVSWYQQTPGQGLQFLFEYFSETQRNKGNFPGRFSGRQFSNSRSEMNVSTLELGDSALYLCASSLSGTSGNSPLHFGNGTRLTVT.

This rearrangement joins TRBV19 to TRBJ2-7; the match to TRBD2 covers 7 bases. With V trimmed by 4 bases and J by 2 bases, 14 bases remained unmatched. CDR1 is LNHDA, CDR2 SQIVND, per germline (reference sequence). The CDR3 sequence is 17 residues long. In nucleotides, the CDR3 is TGTGCCAGTAGTAGAGCGGGAACCGTTCCACCAACCTACGAGCAGTACTTC. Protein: CASSRAGTVPPTYEQYF. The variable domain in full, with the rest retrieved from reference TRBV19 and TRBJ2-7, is DGGITQSPKYLFRKEGQNVTLSCEQNLNHDAMYWYRQDPGQGLRLIYYSQIVNDFQKGDIAEGYSVSREKKESFPLTVTSAQKNPTAFYLCASSRAGTVPPTYEQYFGPGTRLTVT.

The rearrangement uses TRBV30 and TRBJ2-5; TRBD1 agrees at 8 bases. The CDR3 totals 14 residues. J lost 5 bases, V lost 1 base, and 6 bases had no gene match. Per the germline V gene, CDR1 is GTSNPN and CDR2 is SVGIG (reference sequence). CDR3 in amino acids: CAWSATGVLETQYF. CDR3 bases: TGTGCCTGGAGTGCGACAGGGGTCCTCGAGACCCAGTACTTC. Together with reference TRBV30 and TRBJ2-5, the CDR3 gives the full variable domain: SQTIHQWPATLVQPVGSPLSLECTVEGTSNPNLYWYRQAAGRGLQLLFYSVGIGQISSEVPQNLSASRPQDRQFILSSKKLLLSDSGFYLCAWSATGVLETQYFGPGTRLLVL.

Here the CDR3 DNA reads TGTGCCAGCAGGACCCCTAGCGACGCCTACGAGCAGTACTTC. It is translated as CASRTPSDAYEQYF. The rearrangement links TRBV28 to TRBJ2-7; weak D call: TRBD2 (6 bases). This CDR3 comprises 14 residues. Trimming cost V 6 bases and J 2 bases, with 14 bases left between them. Germline CDR1 MDHEN, CDR2 SYDVKM.

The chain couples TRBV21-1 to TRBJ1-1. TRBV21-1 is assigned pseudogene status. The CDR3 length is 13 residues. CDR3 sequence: CASSGTVNTEAFF. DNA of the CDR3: TGTGCCAGCAGCGGGACGGTGAACACTGAAGCTTTCTTT.

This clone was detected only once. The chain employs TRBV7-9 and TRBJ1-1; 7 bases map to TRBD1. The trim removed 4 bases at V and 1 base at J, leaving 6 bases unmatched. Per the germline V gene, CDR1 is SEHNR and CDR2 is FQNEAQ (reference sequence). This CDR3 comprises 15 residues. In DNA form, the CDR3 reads TGTGCCAGCAGCTCCACAGGGGAGGGGAACACTGAAGCTTTCTTT. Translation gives CASSSTGEGNTEAFF. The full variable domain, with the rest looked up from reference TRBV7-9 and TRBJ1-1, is DTGVSQNPRHKITKRGQNVTFRCDPISEHNRLYWYRQTLGQGPEFLTYFQNEAQLEKSRLLSDRFSAERPKGSFSTLEIQRTEQGDSAMYLCASSSTGEGNTEAFFGQGTRLTVV.

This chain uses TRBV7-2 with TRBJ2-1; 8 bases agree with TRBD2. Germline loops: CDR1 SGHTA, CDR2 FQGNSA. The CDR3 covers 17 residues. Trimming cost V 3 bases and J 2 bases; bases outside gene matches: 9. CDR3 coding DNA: TGTGCCAGCAGCTTCGCGGGGGGTGGCGGTACCTACAATGAGCAGTTCTTC. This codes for CASSFAGGGGTYNEQFF.

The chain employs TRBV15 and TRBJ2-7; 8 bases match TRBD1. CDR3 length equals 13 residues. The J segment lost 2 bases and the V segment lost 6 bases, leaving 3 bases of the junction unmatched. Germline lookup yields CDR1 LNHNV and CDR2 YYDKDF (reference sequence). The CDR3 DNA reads TGTGCCACCAGAATGACAGGGGCCTACGAGCAGTACTTC. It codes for CATRMTGAYEQYF.

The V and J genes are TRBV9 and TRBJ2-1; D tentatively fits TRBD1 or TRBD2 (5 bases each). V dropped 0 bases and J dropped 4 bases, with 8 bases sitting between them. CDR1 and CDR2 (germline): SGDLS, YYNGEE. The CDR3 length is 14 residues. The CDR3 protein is CASSVGGEYNEQFF. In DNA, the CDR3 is TGTGCCAGCAGCGTAGGAGGGGAGTACAATGAGCAGTTCTTC.

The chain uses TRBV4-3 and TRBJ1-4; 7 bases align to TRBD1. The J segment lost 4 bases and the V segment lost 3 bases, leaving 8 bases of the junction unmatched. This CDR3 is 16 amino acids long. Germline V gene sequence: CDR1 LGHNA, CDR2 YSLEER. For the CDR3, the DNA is TGCGCCAGCAGCCAGGCTTGGGACAGCTATAATGAAAAACTGTTTTTT. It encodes CASSQAWDSYNEKLFF.

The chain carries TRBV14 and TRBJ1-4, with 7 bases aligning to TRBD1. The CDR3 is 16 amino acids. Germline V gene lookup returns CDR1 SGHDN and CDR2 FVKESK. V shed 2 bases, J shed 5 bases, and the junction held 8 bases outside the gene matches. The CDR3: CASSQLRGGANEKLFF. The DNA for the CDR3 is TGTGCCAGCAGCCAACTCCGAGGGGGCGCGAATGAAAAACTGTTTTTT.

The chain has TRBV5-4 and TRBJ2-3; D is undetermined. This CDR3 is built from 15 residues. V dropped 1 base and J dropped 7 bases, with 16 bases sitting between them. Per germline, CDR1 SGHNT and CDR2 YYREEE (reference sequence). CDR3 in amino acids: CASSLWDGVGNTQYF. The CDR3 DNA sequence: TGTGCCAGCAGCTTGTGGGATGGGGTCGGAAATACGCAGTATTTT.

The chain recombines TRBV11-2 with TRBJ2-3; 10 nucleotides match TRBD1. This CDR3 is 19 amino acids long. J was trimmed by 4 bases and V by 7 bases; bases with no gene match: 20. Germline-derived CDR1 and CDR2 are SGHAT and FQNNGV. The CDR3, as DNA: TGTGCCAGCAACCTCGTGAGCTCACCGGGACAGGGGAGGTCAGATACGCAGTATTTT. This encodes CASNLVSSPGQGRSDTQYF.

The CDR3 is CAWSEDRGADTQYF. The CDR3 DNA follows: TGTGCCTGGAGTGAGGACAGGGGGGCAGATACGCAGTATTTT. This chain connects TRBV30 to TRBJ2-3; 10 bases align to TRBD1. With 1 base clipped from V and 4 bases from J, the junction kept 2 bases outside the gene matches. The CDR3 runs to 14 residues. Per germline, CDR1 GTSNPN and CDR2 SVGIG (reference sequence). The complete variable domain, with remaining parts taken from reference TRBV30 and TRBJ2-3, reads SQTIHQWPATLVQPVGSPLSLECTVEGTSNPNLYWYRQAAGRGLQLLFYSVGIGQISSEVPQNLSASRPQDRQFILSSKKLLLSDSGFYLCAWSEDRGADTQYFGPGTRLTVL.

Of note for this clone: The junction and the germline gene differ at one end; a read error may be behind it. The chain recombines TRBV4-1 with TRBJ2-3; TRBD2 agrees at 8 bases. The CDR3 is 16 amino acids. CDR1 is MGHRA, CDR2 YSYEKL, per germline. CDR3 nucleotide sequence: TGCGCCAGCAGCCAGCGTCCGGGACTAGAGGGGGACACGCTGTATTTT. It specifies CASSQRPGLEGDTLYF.

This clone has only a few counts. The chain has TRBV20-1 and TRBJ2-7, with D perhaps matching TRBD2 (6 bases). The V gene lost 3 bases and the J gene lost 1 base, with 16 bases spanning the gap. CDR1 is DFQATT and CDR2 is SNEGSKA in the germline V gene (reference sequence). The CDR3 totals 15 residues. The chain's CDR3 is CSASGTDRPSYEQYF. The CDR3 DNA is TGCAGTGCTAGTGGGACTGACCGACCATCCTACGAGCAGTACTTC.

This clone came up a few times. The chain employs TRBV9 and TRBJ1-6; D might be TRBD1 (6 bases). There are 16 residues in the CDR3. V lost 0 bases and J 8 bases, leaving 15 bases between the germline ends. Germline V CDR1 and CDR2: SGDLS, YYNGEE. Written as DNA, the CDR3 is TGTGCCAGCAGCGTAGAAGTGGGGGGCGAGGATTCACCCCTCCACTTT. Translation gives CASSVEVGGEDSPLHF.

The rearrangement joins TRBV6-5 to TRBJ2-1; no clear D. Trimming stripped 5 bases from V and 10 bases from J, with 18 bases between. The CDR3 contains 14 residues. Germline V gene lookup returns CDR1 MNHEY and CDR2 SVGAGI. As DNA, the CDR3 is TGTGCCAGCAGTAAACCCAAGGCGACCGACGAGCAGTTCTTC. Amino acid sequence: CASSKPKATDEQFF.

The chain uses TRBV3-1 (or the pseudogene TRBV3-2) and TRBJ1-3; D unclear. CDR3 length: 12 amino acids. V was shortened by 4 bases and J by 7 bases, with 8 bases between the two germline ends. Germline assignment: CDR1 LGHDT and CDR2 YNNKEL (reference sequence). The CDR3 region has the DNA TGTGCCAGCAGCCCGATCTCCAACACCATATATTTT. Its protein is CASSPISNTIYF.

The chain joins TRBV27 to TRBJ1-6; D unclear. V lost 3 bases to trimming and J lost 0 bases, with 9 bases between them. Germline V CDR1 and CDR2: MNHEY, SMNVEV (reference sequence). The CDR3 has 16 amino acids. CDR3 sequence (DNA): TGTGCCAGCAGTTTGAGCCCGCACTCCTATAATTCACCCCTCCACTTT. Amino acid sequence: CASSLSPHSYNSPLHF.

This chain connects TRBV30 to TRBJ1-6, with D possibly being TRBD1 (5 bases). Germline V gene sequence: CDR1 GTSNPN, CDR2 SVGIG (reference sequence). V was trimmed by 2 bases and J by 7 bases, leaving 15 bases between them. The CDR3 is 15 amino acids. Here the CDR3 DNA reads TGTGCCTGGAGTACCATGGGGGTTTCGAATTCACCCCTCCACTTT. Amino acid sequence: CAWSTMGVSNSPLHF.

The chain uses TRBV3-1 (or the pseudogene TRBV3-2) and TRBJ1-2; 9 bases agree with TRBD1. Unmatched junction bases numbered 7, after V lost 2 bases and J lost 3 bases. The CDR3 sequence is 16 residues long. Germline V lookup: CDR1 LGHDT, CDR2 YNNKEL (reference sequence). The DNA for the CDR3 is TGTGCCAGCAGCCAAACCCGACAGGGGGGAGACTATGGCTACACCTTC. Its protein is CASSQTRQGGDYGYTF.

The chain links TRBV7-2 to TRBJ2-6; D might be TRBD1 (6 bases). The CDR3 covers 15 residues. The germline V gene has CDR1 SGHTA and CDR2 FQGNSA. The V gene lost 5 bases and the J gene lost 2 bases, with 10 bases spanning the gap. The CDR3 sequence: CASSARTAGANVLTF. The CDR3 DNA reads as TGTGCCAGCAGCGCCAGGACAGCTGGGGCCAACGTCCTGACTTTC.

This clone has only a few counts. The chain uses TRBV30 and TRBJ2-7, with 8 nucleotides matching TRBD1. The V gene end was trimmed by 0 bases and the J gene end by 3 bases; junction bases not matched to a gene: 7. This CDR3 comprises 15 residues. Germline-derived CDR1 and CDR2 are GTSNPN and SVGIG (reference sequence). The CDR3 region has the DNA TGTGCCTGGAGTGTAATACAGGGGGGTCACTACGAGCAGTACTTC. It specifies CAWSVIQGGHYEQYF.

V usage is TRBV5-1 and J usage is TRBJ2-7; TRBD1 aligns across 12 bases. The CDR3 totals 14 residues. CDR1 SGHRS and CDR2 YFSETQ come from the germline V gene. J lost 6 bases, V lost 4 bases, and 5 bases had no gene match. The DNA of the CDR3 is TGCGCCAGCAGCACCGGGACAGGGGGCCTCGAGCAGTACTTC. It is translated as CASSTGTGGLEQYF.

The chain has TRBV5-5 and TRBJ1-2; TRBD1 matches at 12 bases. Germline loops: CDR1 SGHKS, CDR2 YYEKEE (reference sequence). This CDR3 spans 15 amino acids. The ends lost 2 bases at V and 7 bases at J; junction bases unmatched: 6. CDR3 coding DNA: TGTGCCAGCAGCTTTGGGGACAGGGGGCGACCTGGCTACACCTTC. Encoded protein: CASSFGDRGRPGYTF.

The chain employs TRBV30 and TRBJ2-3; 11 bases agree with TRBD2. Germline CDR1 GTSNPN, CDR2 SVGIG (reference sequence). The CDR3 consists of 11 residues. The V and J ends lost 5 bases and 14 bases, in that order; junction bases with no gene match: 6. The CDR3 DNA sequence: TGTGCCTGGGCTAGCGGGGGGTCCGCGTATTTT. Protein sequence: CAWASGGSAYF. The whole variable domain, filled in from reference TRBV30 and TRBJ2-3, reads SQTIHQWPATLVQPVGSPLSLECTVEGTSNPNLYWYRQAAGRGLQLLFYSVGIGQISSEVPQNLSASRPQDRQFILSSKKLLLSDSGFYLCAWASGGSAYFGPGTRLTVL.